Sequencing of this T cell receptor (beta chain) was carried out in a study of blood T cell repertoires in COVID-19. Study overall: Donors in the United States, Italy and Spain gave samples during acute or convalescent COVID-19.

Under the authors' procedure: Nucleated cell counts were estimated from reference gene primer amplification. Generated by immunoSEQ multiplex PCR, the TCRdb table keeps only in-frame clones and is missing some. The V and J calls and the clone size are those of that table, but D and trimming were determined from the DNA. The table includes approximately 46,000 clones, 89% detected once. The CDR3 extends over 12 amino acids. Germline trimming cut 3 bases from V and 5 bases from J; bases unmatched to any gene: 1. The germline V gene encodes CDR1 SQVTM and CDR2 ANQGSEA. Sequencing input: peripheral blood. The chain uses TRBV29-1 and TRBJ2-3, with 8 bases lining up with TRBD2. The sequence was obtained from a man between 65 and 80 years old with active COVID-19. In DNA, the CDR3 is TGCAGCGTTGATCGGGGGGGAGATACGCAGTATTTT. Its translation is CSVDRGGDTQYF.